This T cell receptor (beta chain) emerged from a study of control samples from healthy donors and cancer patients. The table came from immunoSEQ multiplex PCR; TCRdb's copy has only in-frame clones and leaves some out. The sample contains approximately 120,000 clones, 80% to 90% of which appear only once. The CDR3 extends over 15 amino acids. Germline assignment: CDR1 MNHEY and CDR2 SVGAGI. V was pared by 7 bases and J by 3 bases, with 18 bases between. The chain combines TRBV6-5 with TRBJ1-2; D might be TRBD1 (6 bases). The TCR was taken from a woman in her forties or fifties in good health. The sample consisted of blood. DNA of the CDR3: TGTGCCAGCACCCGAACAGGGCCGCTTTACTATGGCTACACCTTC. Translation: CASTRTGPLYYGYTF.